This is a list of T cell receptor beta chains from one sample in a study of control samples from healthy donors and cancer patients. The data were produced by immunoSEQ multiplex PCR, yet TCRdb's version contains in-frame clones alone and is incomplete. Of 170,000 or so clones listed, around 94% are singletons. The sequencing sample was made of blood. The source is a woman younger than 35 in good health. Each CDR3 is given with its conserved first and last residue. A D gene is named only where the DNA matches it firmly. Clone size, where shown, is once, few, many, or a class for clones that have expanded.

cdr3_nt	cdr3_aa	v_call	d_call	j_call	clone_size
TGTGCCAGCAGCCAAACAGGGGCTGAAAAACTGTTTTTT	CASSQTGAEKLFF	TRBV4-2	TRBD1	TRBJ1-4	-
TGTGCCAGCAGCCAAGCGTGGCGACAGGGGGCAGGAAAACTGTTTTTT	CASSQAWRQGAGKLFF	TRBV4-2	TRBD1	TRBJ1-4	-
TGTGCCAGTAGTATCCCAAGGATTAGCAATCAGCCCCAGCATTTT	CASSIPRISNQPQHF	TRBV19	-	TRBJ1-5	-
TGTGCCAGCAGCGTAGCTCCAGGATCCCTTGAAGCTTTCTTT	CASSVAPGSLEAFF	TRBV9	-	TRBJ1-1	-
TGTGCCAGCAGCGCGGGGGGCCTGAATTCACCCCTCCACTTT	CASSAGGLNSPLHF	TRBV9	-	TRBJ1-6	-
TGTGCCAGCAGCTCCTGGACTGGCTACACCTTC	CASSSWTGYTF	TRBV11-3	-	TRBJ1-2	-
TGTGCCATCACTTCAGATAGCAATCAGCCCCAGCATTTT	CAITSDSNQPQHF	TRBV10-3	-	TRBJ1-5	-
TGTGCCAGCAGCTTGGACGGGCTTACTGGGGGTACGCAGTATTTT	CASSLDGLTGGTQYF	TRBV5-6	-	TRBJ2-3	-
TGTGCCAGCAGCGGCCTGGGGAGGGGGCGCTCCTATGGCTACACCTTC	CASSGLGRGRSYGYTF	TRBV9	TRBD1	TRBJ1-2	-
TGTGCCAGCAGTTTAATACAGGGGGTCTATGGCTACACCTTC	CASSLIQGVYGYTF	TRBV6-5	TRBD1	TRBJ1-2	-
TGTGCCAGCAGCCCGGGGACTAGCGGGATCGAGCAGTACTTC	CASSPGTSGIEQYF	TRBV5-4	TRBD2	TRBJ2-7	once
TGTGCCAGCACATCCGGGGCGGGGGGCACTGAAGCTTTCTTT	CASTSGAGGTEAFF	TRBV6-5	-	TRBJ1-1	-
TGTGCCAGCAGCTTAGCCCTACTAGCGGGAGTATACAATGAGCAGTTCTTC	CASSLALLAGVYNEQFF	TRBV5-6	TRBD2	TRBJ2-1	-
TGTGCCAGCAGTTACTCGGCGATAGCGGGACAATACGAGCAGTACTTC	CASSYSAIAGQYEQYF	TRBV6-2/TRBV6-3	TRBD2	TRBJ2-7	-
TGCAGCGTTATCAGGAACACTGAAGCTTTCTTT	CSVIRNTEAFF	TRBV29-1	-	TRBJ1-1	-
TGTGCCAGCAGTTACTCGAAACCGGGACAGGGGGCGAGTCAGCCCCAGCATTTT	CASSYSKPGQGASQPQHF	TRBV6-2/TRBV6-3	TRBD1	TRBJ1-5	-
TGTGCCAGCCGATTCAAGGGAACAGATACGCAGTATTTT	CASRFKGTDTQYF	TRBV6-5	-	TRBJ2-3	-
TGTGCCAGCAGCTTAGCGCAGGGGACAGATACGCAGTATTTT	CASSLAQGTDTQYF	TRBV7-9	-	TRBJ2-3	once
TGTGCCAGCAGGGGACTAGCGGGGAACAATGAGCAGTTCTTC	CASRGLAGNNEQFF	TRBV6-6	TRBD2	TRBJ2-1	-
TGTGCCAGTAGTTTTTTGACAGGGGCTAACACCGGGGAGCTGTTTTTT	CASSFLTGANTGELFF	TRBV19	TRBD1	TRBJ2-2	-
TGTGCCAGCACGTCCGAGGTCGGGTACGAGCAGTACTTC	CASTSEVGYEQYF	TRBV6-5	-	TRBJ2-7	-
TGTGCCAGCAGCGCCAGCACAGATACGCAGTATTTT	CASSASTDTQYF	TRBV27	-	TRBJ2-3	-
TGTGCCAGCAGCGTAGGCATAGGGGGCGGCTATGGCTACACCTTC	CASSVGIGGGYGYTF	TRBV9	TRBD1	TRBJ1-2	-
TGTGCCAGCAGCTTCCGGGTGGACACTGAAGCTTTCTTT	CASSFRVDTEAFF	TRBV7-3	-	TRBJ1-1	-
TGTGCCAGCAGTTACTTCAGGGGAACTAACTATGGCTACACCTTC	CASSYFRGTNYGYTF	TRBV6-5	-	TRBJ1-2	-
TGTGCCAGCAGAAAGACAGGGGGGGGTGGCTACACCTTC	CASRKTGGGGYTF	TRBV6-6	TRBD1	TRBJ1-2	-
TGCGCCAGCAGCCTCCGGGACGGGAACACTGAAGCTTTCTTT	CASSLRDGNTEAFF	TRBV4-3	-	TRBJ1-1	-
TGTGCCAGCAGTTACTCGAACTACCAAACTGGGTCAGATACGCAGTATTTT	CASSYSNYQTGSDTQYF	TRBV6-2/TRBV6-3	-	TRBJ2-3	-
TGTGCCAGCAGCTTGGACAGGGCGGGAGGTTGGGATACGCAGTATTTT	CASSLDRAGGWDTQYF	TRBV7-9	-	TRBJ2-3	-